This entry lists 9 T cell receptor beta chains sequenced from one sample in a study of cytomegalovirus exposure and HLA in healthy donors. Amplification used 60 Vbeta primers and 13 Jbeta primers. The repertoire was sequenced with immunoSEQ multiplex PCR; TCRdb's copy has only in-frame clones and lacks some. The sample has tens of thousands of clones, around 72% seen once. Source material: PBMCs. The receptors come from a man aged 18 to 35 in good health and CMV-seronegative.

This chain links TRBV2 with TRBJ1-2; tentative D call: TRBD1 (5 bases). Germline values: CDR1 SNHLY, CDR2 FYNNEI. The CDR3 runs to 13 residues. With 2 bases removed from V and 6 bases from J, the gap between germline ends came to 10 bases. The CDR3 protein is CASSETGSDGYTF. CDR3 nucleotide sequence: TGTGCCAGCAGTGAAACAGGAAGCGATGGCTACACCTTC.

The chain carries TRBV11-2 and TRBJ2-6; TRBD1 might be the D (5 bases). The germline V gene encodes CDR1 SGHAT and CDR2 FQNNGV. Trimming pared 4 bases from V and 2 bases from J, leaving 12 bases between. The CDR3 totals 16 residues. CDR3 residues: CASSSQTATGANVLTF. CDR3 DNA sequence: TGTGCCAGCAGCTCCCAGACAGCAACTGGGGCCAACGTCCTGACTTTC.

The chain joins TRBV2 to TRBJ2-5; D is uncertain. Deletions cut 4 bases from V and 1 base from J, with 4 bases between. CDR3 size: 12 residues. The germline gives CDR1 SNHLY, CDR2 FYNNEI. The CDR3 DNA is TGTGCCAGCAGTGCTAGCCAAGAGACCCAGTACTTC. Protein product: CASSASQETQYF.

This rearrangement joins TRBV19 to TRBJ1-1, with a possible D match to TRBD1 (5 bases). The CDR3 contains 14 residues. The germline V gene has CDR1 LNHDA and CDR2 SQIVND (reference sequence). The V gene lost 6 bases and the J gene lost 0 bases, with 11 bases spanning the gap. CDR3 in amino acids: CASRTRELNTEAFF. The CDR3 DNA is TGTGCCAGTAGGACCAGGGAACTGAACACTGAAGCTTTCTTT.

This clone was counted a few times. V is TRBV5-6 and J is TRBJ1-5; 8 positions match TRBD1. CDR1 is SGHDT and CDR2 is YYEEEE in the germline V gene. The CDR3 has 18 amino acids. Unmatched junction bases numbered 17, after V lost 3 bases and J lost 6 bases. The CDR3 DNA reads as TGTGCCAGCAGCTGGAGGGGCCATGACAGGGGAGGGGGTCAGCCCCAGCATTTT. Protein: CASSWRGHDRGGGQPQHF.

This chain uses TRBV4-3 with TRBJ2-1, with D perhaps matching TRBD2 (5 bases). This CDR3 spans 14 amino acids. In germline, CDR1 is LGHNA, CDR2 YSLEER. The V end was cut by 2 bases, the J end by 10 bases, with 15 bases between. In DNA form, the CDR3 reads TGCGCCAGCAGCCAATCCGACCTAGCTCGGGAGCAGTTCTTC. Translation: CASSQSDLAREQFF.

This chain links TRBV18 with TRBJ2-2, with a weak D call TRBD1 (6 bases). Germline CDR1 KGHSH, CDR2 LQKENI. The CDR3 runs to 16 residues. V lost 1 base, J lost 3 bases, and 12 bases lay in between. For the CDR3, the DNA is TGTGCCAGCTCACCACTCCCAGGGGCCGACACCGGGGAGCTGTTTTTT. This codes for CASSPLPGADTGELFF.

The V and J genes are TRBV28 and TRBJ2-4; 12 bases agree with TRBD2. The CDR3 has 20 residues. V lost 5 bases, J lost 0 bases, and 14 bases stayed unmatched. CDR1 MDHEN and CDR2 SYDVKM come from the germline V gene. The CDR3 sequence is CASSPPFRTSGNLAKNIQYF. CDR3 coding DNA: TGTGCCAGCAGTCCCCCTTTTCGGACTAGCGGGAATCTAGCCAAAAACATTCAGTACTTC.

CDR3 amino acids: CASSTTGTGETEAFF. CDR3 DNA sequence: TGTGCCAGCAGTACAACCGGGACAGGGGAAACTGAAGCTTTCTTT. This chain joins TRBV6-5 and TRBJ1-1, with 10 bases aligning to TRBD1. This CDR3 has 15 amino acids. Per the germline V gene, CDR1 is MNHEY and CDR2 is SVGAGI. V was pared by 5 bases and J by 5 bases, with 8 bases of the junction left unmatched.